These 27 T cell receptor beta chains originate from one sample sequenced in a study of cytomegalovirus exposure and HLA in healthy donors. It was with 60 Vbeta and 13 Jbeta primers that the PCR ran. Profiling relied on immunoSEQ multiplex PCR, and the TCRdb table lists in-frame clones only, not all of them. The data show about 97,000 clones, with 70% to 90% seen just once and around 2.6% held by the top ten. The sequenced sample consisted of PBMCs. These receptors came from a man aged 40-50 years in good health and CMV-seronegative.

The chain carries TRBV7-2 and TRBJ2-5, with D maybe TRBD1 (6 bases). The CDR3 contains 13 residues. Germline V gene data show CDR1 as SGHTA and CDR2 as FQGNSA. Trimming left V 1 base short and J 7 bases short, with 10 bases between. The CDR3 sequence: CASSLGGRVTQYF. Written as DNA, the CDR3 is TGTGCCAGCAGCTTAGGGGGGCGGGTGACCCAGTACTTC.

The CDR3 region has the DNA TGTGCCACGAGGGTTATGGCCTTTGGGCATTTT. This encodes CATRVMAFGHF. This chain links TRBV14 with TRBJ1-5; no clear D gene. The CDR3 totals 11 residues. V gave up 10 bases and J gave up 15 bases, with 19 bases separating them. Looked up from germline, CDR1 is SGHDN and CDR2 is FVKESK.

This rearrangement joins TRBV27 to TRBJ2-5; 9 bases map to TRBD2. This CDR3 region has 17 residues. In germline, CDR1 is MNHEY, CDR2 SMNVEV (reference sequence). J gave up 1 base and V 6 bases, and 12 bases lay outside the gene matches. CDR3 in amino acids: CASSRGPGAGGQETQYF. The CDR3 bases are TGTGCCAGCAGCCGTGGCCCGGGAGCGGGGGGCCAAGAGACCCAGTACTTC.

The rearrangement joins TRBV5-4 to TRBJ2-3, with TRBD2 identical over 7 bases. CDR3 length equals 14 residues. V was pared by 4 bases and J by 2 bases, with 4 bases of the junction left unmatched. Per germline, CDR1 SGHNT and CDR2 YYREEE (reference sequence). CDR3 sequence reads: CASSGGTNTDTQYF. The CDR3 bases are TGTGCCAGCAGCGGCGGGACTAACACAGATACGCAGTATTTT.

This clone was detected only once. The CDR3 DNA reads as TGTGCCAGCAGCCCAGGACAGCTATACTACAATGAGCAGTTCTTC. This codes for CASSPGQLYYNEQFF. The gene calls are TRBV11-3 and TRBJ2-1; tentatively, D is TRBD1 (6 bases). This CDR3 has 15 amino acids. Germline CDR1 is SGHNT and CDR2 is YENEEA. Trimming removed 5 bases from V and 3 bases from J, with 14 bases in between.

There are a few counts of this clone. The rearrangement uses TRBV18 and TRBJ1-2; tentative D call: TRBD1 (5 bases). Trimming pared 3 bases from V and 4 bases from J, leaving 15 bases between. The germline gives CDR1 KGHSH, CDR2 LQKENI. CDR3 length equals 15 residues. CDR3 coding DNA: TGTGCCAGCTCACCTAGGGGTCTTGATGGCTATGGCTACACCTTC. It yields the protein CASSPRGLDGYGYTF.

This chain uses TRBV5-1 with TRBJ2-7, with 9 positions matching TRBD1. Losses at the gene ends were 0 bases for V and 6 bases for J; bases not matched to a gene: 10. Germline CDR1 reads SGHRS; CDR2 reads YFSETQ. CDR3 length equals 16 residues. The CDR3, as DNA: TGCGCCAGCAGCTTGGTAACCGGGACAGGGCAGCCCGAGCAGTACTTC. Translated: CASSLVTGTGQPEQYF. Full variable domain (missing parts from reference TRBV5-1 and TRBJ2-7): KAGVTQTPRYLIKTRGQQVTLSCSPISGHRSVSWYQQTPGQGLQFLFEYFSETQRNKGNFPGRFSGRQFSNSRSEMNVSTLELGDSALYLCASSLVTGTGQPEQYFGPGTRLTVT.

This clone was counted only a few times. The rearrangement uses TRBV6-4 and TRBJ2-2, with 8 positions matching TRBD1. V lost 3 bases to trimming and J lost 3 bases; unmatched junction nucleotides: 0. Germline lookup yields CDR1 MRHNA and CDR2 SNTAGT. The CDR3 is 14 residues long. The CDR3 DNA reads as TGTGCCAGCAGTGAGGACAGGGACACCGGGGAGCTGTTTTTT. Protein sequence: CASSEDRDTGELFF.

This clone was recorded only once. The chain uses TRBV4-1 and TRBJ1-6, with TRBD1 identical over 8 bases. The germline V gene has CDR1 MGHRA and CDR2 YSYEKL. The length of the CDR3 is 17 residues. V shed 3 bases, J shed 5 bases, and the junction held 9 bases outside the gene matches. This CDR3 is CASSQPTGDEDNSPLHF. The CDR3 DNA sequence: TGCGCCAGCAGCCAGCCGACAGGGGATGAAGATAATTCACCCCTCCACTTT.

J is TRBJ2-1 and V is TRBV10-3; 7 bases align to TRBD1. This CDR3 contains 15 residues. V dropped 6 bases and J dropped 0; count of bases not matched to a gene: 5. Germline V gene data show CDR1 as ENHRY and CDR2 as SYGVKD. For the CDR3, the DNA is TGTGCCATCAGCCGTGAGGGGGCCTCCTACAATGAGCAGTTCTTC. It yields the protein CAISREGASYNEQFF.

The V and J genes are TRBV18 and TRBJ2-7; 8 bases are a match to TRBD1. From germline, CDR1 is KGHSH and CDR2 LQKENI. The J segment lost 2 bases and the V segment lost 1 base, leaving 7 bases of the junction unmatched. The CDR3 sequence is 16 residues long. The CDR3 reads CASSPRSTGDTYEQYF. CDR3 nucleotides: TGTGCCAGCTCACCACGTTCGACAGGGGACACCTACGAGCAGTACTTC.

In its sample, this clone was seen once. This sequence joins TRBV11-2 and TRBJ2-7, with 12 bases matching TRBD1. The CDR3 is made up of 16 amino acids. Germline V CDR1 and CDR2: SGHAT, FQNNGV. Unmatched junction bases numbered 4, after V lost 1 base and J lost 3 bases. The CDR3, as DNA: TGTGCCAGCAGCTTAGGGGGGACAGGGGGCAGCTACGAGCAGTACTTC. This gives the protein CASSLGGTGGSYEQYF.

V and J are TRBV2 and TRBJ2-2; 11 bases align to TRBD2. CDR1 and CDR2 from the germline V gene are SNHLY and FYNNEI. This CDR3 has 15 residues. V gave up 6 bases and J gave up 6 bases; unmatched junction bases: 6. This chain's CDR3 is CASRLAGGVAGELFF. The CDR3 region has the DNA TGTGCCAGCAGGCTAGCGGGGGGAGTCGCCGGGGAGCTGTTTTTT. Complete variable domain (other parts from reference TRBV2 and TRBJ2-2): EPEVTQTPSHQVTQMGQEVILRCVPISNHLYFYWYRQILGQKVEFLVSFYNNEISEKSEIFDDQFSVERPDGSNFTLKIRSTKLEDSAMYFCASRLAGGVAGELFFGEGSRLTVL.

The chain carries TRBV5-1 and TRBJ1-3, with D possibly TRBD1 on 5 matching bases. Germline loops: CDR1 SGHRS, CDR2 YFSETQ. The CDR3 runs to 13 residues. V lost 4 bases and J 8 bases, leaving 13 bases between the germline ends. The chain's CDR3 is CASSTGPGDTIYF. The CDR3 bases are TGCGCCAGCAGCACCGGCCCGGGGGACACCATATATTTT.

This clone was observed a handful of times. The rearrangement joins TRBV30 to TRBJ1-3; TRBD1 might be the D (5 bases). Germline values: CDR1 GTSNPN, CDR2 SVGIG (reference sequence). V lost 2 bases to trimming and J lost 0 bases, with 11 bases between them. The CDR3 is 15 amino acids. As DNA, the CDR3 is TGTGCCTGGAGTATCGCAGGGAACTCTGGAAACACCATATATTTT. Residues: CAWSIAGNSGNTIYF.

V is TRBV19 and J is TRBJ2-3, with 9 nucleotides matching TRBD1. In germline, CDR1 is LNHDA, CDR2 SQIVND (reference sequence). This CDR3 is 16 amino acids long. The V segment lost 2 bases and the J segment 2 bases; nucleotides outside the gene matches: 5. The chain's CDR3 is CASSIRGTGSTDTQYF. Written as DNA, the CDR3 is TGTGCCAGTAGTATAAGGGGGACAGGGTCCACAGATACGCAGTATTTT.

The chain uses TRBV21-1 and TRBJ2-7; TRBD1, the table's D call, was not compared with the DNA. TRBV21-1 is a pseudogene. This CDR3 is 14 amino acids long. The CDR3, as DNA: TGTGCCAGCACCCCCGGGACAGGGGGCTACGAGCAGTACTTC. Amino acids: CASTPGTGGYEQYF.

The chain couples TRBV5-4 to TRBJ1-3; D is uncertain. From germline, CDR1 is SGHNT and CDR2 YYREEE (reference sequence). V dropped 4 bases and J dropped 2 bases, with 16 bases sitting between them. This CDR3 has 16 residues. CDR3 region: CASSQNVGPTGNTIYF. The CDR3 coding sequence is TGTGCCAGCAGCCAGAACGTGGGCCCGACTGGAAACACCATATATTTT.

The rearrangement uses TRBV14 and TRBJ2-5; TRBD2 matches at 7 bases. This CDR3 has 16 amino acids. V lost 1 base to trimming and J lost 5 bases; unmatched junction nucleotides: 10. CDR1 is SGHDN, CDR2 FVKESK, per germline. The CDR3 loop is CASSQVSGRIGETQYF. For the CDR3, the DNA is TGTGCCAGCAGCCAAGTGTCCGGGAGGATAGGGGAGACCCAGTACTTC.

This chain links TRBV7-2 with TRBJ2-7; D may be TRBD1 (5 bases). The CDR3 is 12 residues long. Looked up from germline, CDR1 is SGHTA and CDR2 is FQGNSA. Trimming removed 5 bases from V and 3 bases from J, with 8 bases in between. The CDR3 is CASSKTDYEQYF. The CDR3 nucleotides read TGTGCCAGCAGCAAGACAGACTACGAGCAGTACTTC. Based on the CDR3 plus reference TRBV7-2 and TRBJ2-7, the full variable domain is GAGVSQSPSNKVTEKGKDVELRCDPISGHTALYWYRQSLGQGLEFLIYFQGNSAPDKSGLPSDRFSAERTGGSVSTLTIQRTQQEDSAVYLCASSKTDYEQYFGPGTRLTVT.

This clone was recorded only once. The chain employs TRBV6-5 and TRBJ2-7; 8 nucleotides align to TRBD2. Germline CDR1 reads MNHEY; CDR2 reads SVGAGI. This CDR3 region has 15 residues. With 6 bases clipped from V and 2 bases from J, the junction kept 9 bases outside the gene matches. CDR3 sequence: CASRTGTSPAYEQYF. Here the CDR3 DNA reads TGTGCCAGCAGGACTGGGACTAGTCCCGCCTACGAGCAGTACTTC.

This chain's CDR3 is CASSYGGGSGNTIYF. The CDR3 region has the DNA TGTGCCAGCAGTTACGGGGGAGGCTCTGGAAACACCATATATTTT. This rearrangement joins TRBV6-6 to TRBJ1-3, with a weak D call TRBD1 (5 bases). CDR3 length: 15 amino acids. V shed 2 bases and J shed 0 bases, with 8 bases lying between them. Germline CDR1 is MNHNY and CDR2 is SVGAGI (reference sequence).

V is TRBV6-1 and J is TRBJ2-1; maybe TRBD2 (6 bases). Germline V gene data show CDR1 as MNHNS and CDR2 as SASEGT. This CDR3 is 16 amino acids long. The V end was cut by 1 base, the J end by 8 bases, with 18 bases between. CDR3 residues: CASSEEGLRIGDEQFF. Here the CDR3 DNA reads TGTGCCAGCAGTGAAGAGGGACTCCGAATCGGTGATGAGCAGTTCTTC.

This rearrangement joins TRBV6-6 to TRBJ2-1, with 9 bases identical to TRBD2. Per germline, CDR1 MNHNY and CDR2 SVGAGI (reference sequence). The CDR3 runs 16 residues. V was clipped by 0 bases and J by 8 bases; unmatched bases: 8. CDR3 in DNA: TGTGCCAGCAGTTACTCAGGGACTAGCTTGTCGGATGAGCAGTTCTTC. Amino acid sequence: CASSYSGTSLSDEQFF.

The chain couples TRBV9 to TRBJ2-3; 8 bases are a match to TRBD1. The V segment lost 3 bases and the J segment 2 bases; nucleotides outside the gene matches: 5. The CDR3 loop spans 15 amino acids. Germline CDR1 and CDR2: SGDLS and YYNGEE. Written as DNA, the CDR3 is TGTGCCAGCAGCGGAACAGGGGGGTACACAGATACGCAGTATTTT. This encodes CASSGTGGYTDTQYF.

V is TRBV19 and J is TRBJ2-2, with 7 bases that match TRBD2. CDR3 length: 13 residues. The germline gives CDR1 LNHDA, CDR2 SQIVND (reference sequence). With V trimmed by 7 bases and J by 6 bases, 5 bases remained unmatched. In nucleotides, the CDR3 is TGTGCCAGTAATGGCGGGAGCGCCGGGGAGCTGTTTTTT. Protein product: CASNGGSAGELFF.

This chain uses TRBV27 with TRBJ1-3, with D uncertain. Germline V gene sequence: CDR1 MNHEY, CDR2 SMNVEV (reference sequence). The V end lost 0 bases, the J end lost 0 bases, and 6 bases lay between the germline ends. This CDR3 spans 15 amino acids. The DNA for the CDR3 is TGTGCCAGCAGTTTATCCGGAGACTCTGGAAACACCATATATTTT. Encoded protein: CASSLSGDSGNTIYF.